Listed below are T cell receptor delta chains from one sample, sequenced in a study of Vδ1+ human thymocytes. TCRdb fed the multiplex PCR reads into CATT to redo clone calling. The repertoire includes around 56,000 delta-chain clones, roughly 16% of them detected once, and about 0.4% sits in the top ten. Sequenced material: Vdelta1+ gamma-delta thymocytes from the thymus. The receptors here all came from a girl less than two years old who had congenital heart surgery. Both conserved end residues are part of each CDR3. A D gene is named only where the DNA matches it firmly. Not all rows give a size; the values are once, few, many and, for expanded clones, a class.

abundance: -
d_gene: -
v_gene: TRDV1
j_gene: TRDJ1
CDR3nt: TGTGCTCTTGGAACCCTCCCTTGCAATGCGGGGATGGATTGTTTGGGCCCCGATAAACTCATCTTT
CDR3aa: CALGTLPCNAGMDCLGPDKLIF

abundance: -
d_gene: TRDD3
v_gene: TRDV1
j_gene: TRDJ1
CDR3nt: TGTGCTCTTGGGGAACTAGTCTTACTGGGGGCCCCCCTGAGCGATAAACTCATCTTT
CDR3aa: CALGELVLLGAPLSDKLIF

abundance: few
d_gene: TRDD3
v_gene: TRDV1
j_gene: TRDJ1
CDR3nt: TGTGCTCTTGGGGAACTAGTCCCATCGGCCCATACTGGGGGATACGAACCCGATAAACTCATCTTT
CDR3aa: CALGELVPSAHTGGYEPDKLIF

abundance: -
d_gene: TRDD3
v_gene: TRDV1
j_gene: TRDJ1
CDR3nt: TGTGCTCTTGGGGAGACCGTCCTAGCCTGGGGGATACGGGCGGGGACCGATAAACTCATCTTT
CDR3aa: CALGETVLAWGIRAGTDKLIF

abundance: -
d_gene: -
v_gene: TRDV1
j_gene: TRDJ1
CDR3nt: TGTGCTCTTGGGGAACACTTTCTTCCCGACCTGAACACCGATAAACTCATCTTT
CDR3aa: CALGEHFLPDLNTDKLIF

abundance: -
d_gene: TRDD3
v_gene: TRDV1
j_gene: TRDJ1
CDR3nt: TGTGCTCTTGGGGAACCGAGAAGCTTGACTGGGGGGTACACCGATAAACTCATCTTT
CDR3aa: CALGEPRSLTGGYTDKLIF

abundance: few
d_gene: TRDD3
v_gene: TRDV2
j_gene: TRDJ3
CDR3nt: TGTGCCTGTGACACTGTGTACTGGGGGATTCAAACCTCCAGGGACACCCGACAGATGTTTTTC
CDR3aa: CACDTVYWGIQTSRDTRQMFF

abundance: -
d_gene: -
v_gene: TRDV1
j_gene: TRDJ1
CDR3nt: TGTGCTCTTGGGGAATCTCTCCCACGCTTGGGAGTTCGGAGGACCGATAAACTCATCTTT
CDR3aa: CALGESLPRLGVRRTDKLIF

abundance: few
d_gene: TRDD3
v_gene: TRDV2
j_gene: TRDJ1
CDR3nt: TGTGCCTGTGACACTGGGGGATATTGCCAGTACACCGATAAACTCATCTTT
CDR3aa: CACDTGGYCQYTDKLIF

abundance: -
d_gene: TRDD3
v_gene: TRDV1
j_gene: TRDJ1
CDR3nt: TGTGCTCTTGGGGAACTTAGGTCAGAGACGAAGGGGGGGATACGCCCTAACACCGATAAACTCATCTTT
CDR3aa: CALGELRSETKGGIRPNTDKLIF

abundance: -
d_gene: -
v_gene: TRDV1
j_gene: TRDJ1
CDR3nt: TGTGCTCTTGGGGAAAACCCCCGCGACGGCCGTAGGCCATACACCGATAAACTCATCTTT
CDR3aa: CALGENPRDGRRPYTDKLIF

abundance: -
d_gene: -
v_gene: TRDV1
j_gene: TRDJ1
CDR3nt: TGTGCTCTTGGGGAACTACGAGGTTACTGGGTTAAACTCATCTTC
CDR3aa: CALGELRGYWVKLIF

abundance: few
d_gene: TRDD3
v_gene: TRDV1
j_gene: TRDJ1
CDR3nt: TGTGCTCTTGGGGAGTCACGACGGTGGGGGATACGAACCGATAAACTCATCTTT
CDR3aa: CALGESRRWGIRTDKLIF

abundance: -
d_gene: TRDD3
v_gene: TRDV1
j_gene: TRDJ1
CDR3nt: TGTGCTCTTGGGGAAAGATTTAAAACTTCAACTGGGGGCGCGGATAAACTCATCTTT
CDR3aa: CALGERFKTSTGGADKLIF

abundance: -
d_gene: TRDD2
v_gene: TRDV1
j_gene: TRDJ1
CDR3nt: TGTGCTCTTGGGGACCATTCCTACGCCCATCCGAAACTCATATTT
CDR3aa: CALGDHSYAHPKLIF

abundance: -
d_gene: -
v_gene: TRDV1
j_gene: TRDJ1
CDR3nt: TGTGCTCTTGGGGTTGGGTCTTCGGAACTCATCTTT
CDR3aa: CALGVGSSELIF

abundance: few
d_gene: -
v_gene: TRDV1
j_gene: TRDJ1
CDR3nt: TGTGCTCTTGGGGACCAGGGTGGGGCCTCGTACACCGATAAACTCATCTTT
CDR3aa: CALGDQGGASYTDKLIF

abundance: few
d_gene: TRDD3
v_gene: TRDV1
j_gene: TRDJ1
CDR3nt: TGTGCTCTTGGGGAACAACTCTCACTACTGGGGGTCAGAAGGTCCCTCCCCCCTCCCGATAAACTCATCTTT
CDR3aa: CALGEQLSLLGVRRSLPPPDKLIF

abundance: few
d_gene: TRDD3
v_gene: TRDV1
j_gene: TRDJ1
CDR3nt: TGTGCTCTTGGGGATACTTCCTACCGGGGGATACGCGAATGGGTCACCGATAAACTCATCTTT
CDR3aa: CALGDTSYRGIREWVTDKLIF

abundance: -
d_gene: -
v_gene: TRDV1
j_gene: TRDJ1
CDR3nt: TGTGCTCTTGGGGAAAGCCTTCAGAGGATAAGGGGAATGTACACCGATAAACTCATCTTT
CDR3aa: CALGESLQRIRGMYTDKLIF

abundance: -
d_gene: TRDD3
v_gene: TRDV1
j_gene: TRDJ1
CDR3nt: TGTGCTCTTGTAGGAGGGACTACGGAACTGGGGGATACCGACTACCGAGGGTACACCGATAAACTCATCTTT
CDR3aa: CALVGGTTELGDTDYRGYTDKLIF

abundance: few
d_gene: TRDD3
v_gene: TRDV1
j_gene: TRDJ1
CDR3nt: TGTGCTCTTGGGGAACTGCACCACCCAAAGCTGGGGGATAGATTGATGTACACCGATAAACTCATCTTT
CDR3aa: CALGELHHPKLGDRLMYTDKLIF

abundance: few
d_gene: TRDD3
v_gene: TRDV2
j_gene: TRDJ1
CDR3nt: TGTGCCTGTGACACCCCCAATGGGGGATACGCGTGTAGATCCACCGATAAACTCATCTTT
CDR3aa: CACDTPNGGYACRSTDKLIF

abundance: -
d_gene: -
v_gene: TRDV1
j_gene: TRDJ1
CDR3nt: TGTGCTCTTGGGGTCCGCCGGGGGCTTCCCCTACGGAGGGTCGAAGGTAAACTCATCTTT
CDR3aa: CALGVRRGLPLRRVEGKLIF

abundance: -
d_gene: TRDD3
v_gene: TRDV1
j_gene: TRDJ1
CDR3nt: TGTGCTCTTGGGGAACTAGCCGGTACTGGGGGCACCGATAAACTCATCTTT
CDR3aa: CALGELAGTGGTDKLIF

abundance: few
d_gene: -
v_gene: TRDV1
j_gene: TRDJ1
CDR3nt: TGTGCTCTTGGGGAACCCTGCCGCCGAGCCTCACACACCGATAAACTCATCTTT
CDR3aa: CALGEPCRRASHTDKLIF

abundance: few
d_gene: -
v_gene: TRDV1
j_gene: TRDJ1
CDR3nt: TGTGCTCTTGGGGAACCCGACCGTACAATTCACACCGATAAACTCATCTTT
CDR3aa: CALGEPDRTIHTDKLIF

abundance: -
d_gene: -
v_gene: TRDV1
j_gene: TRDJ1
CDR3nt: TGTGCTCTTGGGGATTACACCCAAACCGATAAACTCATCTTT
CDR3aa: CALGDYTQTDKLIF

abundance: -
d_gene: -
v_gene: TRDV2
j_gene: TRDJ1
CDR3nt: TGTGCCTGTGACACCGCTCACAATAGACCTATGGGGGCAACCGATAAACTCATCTTT
CDR3aa: CACDTAHNRPMGATDKLIF

abundance: -
d_gene: TRDD3
v_gene: TRDV1
j_gene: TRDJ1
CDR3nt: TGTGCTCTTGGGGAACCCGATTCCTTAGGGGATACCTACACCGATAAACTCATCTTT
CDR3aa: CALGEPDSLGDTYTDKLIF

abundance: few
d_gene: TRDD3
v_gene: TRDV1
j_gene: TRDJ1
CDR3nt: TGTGCTCTTGGGACCTCTTGTGTACTGGGGGATACGTCGGGCGATAAACTCATCTTT
CDR3aa: CALGTSCVLGDTSGDKLIF

abundance: -
d_gene: TRDD3
v_gene: TRDV1
j_gene: TRDJ1
CDR3nt: TGTGCTCTTGGGGCCTGGGCATTTCCTACTGGGGGATCTCCTTCGTACACCGATAAACTCATCTTT
CDR3aa: CALGAWAFPTGGSPSYTDKLIF

abundance: few
d_gene: -
v_gene: TRDV1
j_gene: TRDJ1
CDR3nt: TGTGCTCTTGGGGAACTTACTCCGTCTCGTTTGGATCCACCGTACACCGATAAACTCATCTTT
CDR3aa: CALGELTPSRLDPPYTDKLIF

abundance: -
d_gene: TRDD3
v_gene: TRDV1
j_gene: TRDJ1
CDR3nt: TGTGCTCTTGGGGAAACCCGGCTGGGGGCACACACCGATAAACTCATCTTT
CDR3aa: CALGETRLGAHTDKLIF

abundance: -
d_gene: -
v_gene: TRDV1
j_gene: TRDJ1
CDR3nt: TGTGCTCTTGGGGAACTAGCCCCTTACACCGATAAACTCATCTTT
CDR3aa: CALGELAPYTDKLIF

abundance: few
d_gene: TRDD3
v_gene: TRDV1
j_gene: TRDJ1
CDR3nt: TGTGCTCTTGGGGAACCGCTTAACCTGGGGGATCCCCGCGATAAACTCATCTTT
CDR3aa: CALGEPLNLGDPRDKLIF

abundance: -
d_gene: TRDD3
v_gene: TRAV29/DV5
j_gene: TRDJ1
CDR3nt: TGTGCAGCAAGCGCCCTGGGGGCTCATTACACCGATAAACTCATCTTT
CDR3aa: CAASALGAHYTDKLIF

abundance: -
d_gene: -
v_gene: TRDV1
j_gene: TRDJ1
CDR3nt: TGTGCTCTTGGGTCGTTAGGGGTAGTCCTAGGGGGGGAAACGAAGTACACCGATAAACTCATCTTT
CDR3aa: CALGSLGVVLGGETKYTDKLIF

abundance: few
d_gene: -
v_gene: TRDV1
j_gene: TRDJ1
CDR3nt: TGTGCTCTTGGGGAAAAAATGATACGGGGGGACCACACCGATAAACTCATCTTT
CDR3aa: CALGEKMIRGDHTDKLIF

abundance: few
d_gene: -
v_gene: TRDV1
j_gene: TRDJ1
CDR3nt: TGTGCTCTTGGGGACCCACTCGCGTGGGGACCTCACACCGATAAACTCATCTTT
CDR3aa: CALGDPLAWGPHTDKLIF

abundance: -
d_gene: TRDD3
v_gene: TRDV1
j_gene: TRDJ1
CDR3nt: TGTGCTCTTGGGGAAACCCTAAACTGGGGGATATACACCGATAAACTCATCTTT
CDR3aa: CALGETLNWGIYTDKLIF

abundance: few
d_gene: TRDD3
v_gene: TRDV1
j_gene: TRDJ1
CDR3nt: TGTGCTCTTGGGATTGTACTGGGGGATACTACCGATAAACTCATCTTT
CDR3aa: CALGIVLGDTTDKLIF

abundance: few
d_gene: -
v_gene: TRDV1
j_gene: TRDJ1
CDR3nt: TGTGCTCTTGGGGAAACCTTCGGGAGGTACACCGATAAACTCATCTTT
CDR3aa: CALGETFGRYTDKLIF

abundance: -
d_gene: -
v_gene: TRDV1
j_gene: TRDJ1
CDR3nt: TGTGCTCTCCACCTCTCCAGCCCCTGGGGTATGGGCACCGATAAACTCATCTTT
CDR3aa: CALHLSSPWGMGTDKLIF

abundance: -
d_gene: TRDD3
v_gene: TRDV1
j_gene: TRDJ1
CDR3nt: TGTGCTCTTGGGCCCGTCGTCCCCGGTACTGGGGGATCCCCCTGTGGAGGTAAACTCATCTTT
CDR3aa: CALGPVVPGTGGSPCGGKLIF

abundance: -
d_gene: TRDD3
v_gene: TRDV1
j_gene: TRDJ1
CDR3nt: TGTGCTCTTGGGCTTCCTCTGGGGGATACGCTAGCTCCCAACTACACCGATAAACTCATCTTT
CDR3aa: CALGLPLGDTLAPNYTDKLIF

abundance: -
d_gene: -
v_gene: TRAV29/DV5
j_gene: TRDJ1
CDR3nt: TGTGCAGCAAGCCCCGTCCGGATTTCCGCCCTTAAGAAACTCATCTTT
CDR3aa: CAASPVRISALKKLIF

abundance: few
d_gene: -
v_gene: TRDV1
j_gene: TRDJ1
CDR3nt: TGTGCTCTTGGGGAAGCTTCCCGACTCATCTTT
CDR3aa: CALGEASRLIF

abundance: -
d_gene: TRDD3
v_gene: TRDV1
j_gene: TRDJ1
CDR3nt: TGTGCTCTTGGGGAAAAGCGAGGGACTGGGGGATACTGGTACACCGATAAACTCATCTTT
CDR3aa: CALGEKRGTGGYWYTDKLIF

abundance: -
d_gene: -
v_gene: TRDV1
j_gene: TRDJ1
CDR3nt: TGTGCTCTTGGGGAAAAATTCCTACCCGGGGATACCCACAGAAATTACACCGATAAACTCATCTTT
CDR3aa: CALGEKFLPGDTHRNYTDKLIF

abundance: -
d_gene: TRDD3
v_gene: TRDV1
j_gene: TRDJ1
CDR3nt: TGTGCTCTTACGTCCCCTGGGGGACCGTACACCGATAAACTCATCTTT
CDR3aa: CALTSPGGPYTDKLIF

abundance: -
d_gene: TRDD3
v_gene: TRDV1
j_gene: TRDJ1
CDR3nt: TGTGCTCTTGGGGAAGTCTCCACGCCCTTGTCCTGGGGGATACTGGAATATTACACCGATAAACTCATCTTT
CDR3aa: CALGEVSTPLSWGILEYYTDKLIF

abundance: -
d_gene: -
v_gene: TRDV1
j_gene: TRDJ1
CDR3nt: TGTGCTCTTGGGGAACAGATCGGGTACTGGGAAATGGGTAAACTCATCTTT
CDR3aa: CALGEQIGYWEMGKLIF

abundance: -
d_gene: -
v_gene: TRDV1
j_gene: TRDJ1
CDR3nt: TGTGCTCTTGGGGACCGGAGGGGACTCATCTTT
CDR3aa: CALGDRRGLIF

abundance: few
d_gene: -
v_gene: TRDV1
j_gene: TRDJ1
CDR3nt: TGTGCTCTTGGGGATATCGCTGCCGGAGTACGCACATCAAAAGTAGGACTCATCTTT
CDR3aa: CALGDIAAGVRTSKVGLIF

abundance: -
d_gene: TRDD3
v_gene: TRDV1
j_gene: TRDJ1
CDR3nt: TGTGCTCTTGGGGAAGAAGTATCTACTGGGGGTCCTTGGTACACCGATAAACTCATCTTT
CDR3aa: CALGEEVSTGGPWYTDKLIF

abundance: few
d_gene: TRDD3
v_gene: TRDV1
j_gene: TRDJ1
CDR3nt: TGTGCTCTTGGGGAATTCACTGGCCCCTCCCATCCATACTGGGGGATACTGTCCCCTCAACACACCGATAAACTCATCTTT
CDR3aa: CALGEFTGPSHPYWGILSPQHTDKLIF